One T cell receptor (beta chain) is described in this entry. The antigen remains undetermined. An Oncomine TCR Beta short-read assay was used to sequence the DNA from cultured CD4+ T cells. From the PCR reads, TCRdb called clonotypes with MiXCR, one entry per CDR3 protein. Here the sample spans some 9,500 distinct CDR3 sequences, around 63% being singletons. The data were obtained in a study of vaccination and CD4 T cells after COVID-19. Study-wide results and caveats: In convalescent patients, a median approximately 90% of reactive clones appeared only post-vaccination.

Treatment denoted: approximately 11-day PBMC culture with coronavirus spike peptide pools or control peptides (ViraFEST assay). After around 10 days of culture, CD4+ T cells were negatively selected. Trimming cost V 2 bases and J 7 bases; bases outside gene matches: 8. Looked up from germline, CDR1 is KGHDR and CDR2 is SFDVKD. There are 16 residues in the CDR3. The source is a human donor who had recovered from COVID-19. This specimen was CD4+ T cells from blood, cultured in vitro, taken before SARS-CoV-2 vaccination. J is TRBJ1-4 and V is TRBV24-1; 8 positions match TRBD1. The CDR3, as DNA: TGTGCCACCAGTGATTCAAGACAGGGGTGGGGTGAAAAACTGTTTTTT. This translates into CATSDSRQGWGEKLFF.